The 12 T cell receptor beta chains given below trace back to one sample, sequenced in a study of shared clonotypes between healthy human individuals. Data came from immunoSEQ multiplex PCR; TCRdb stores just in-frame clones and leaves some out. This sample has more than 1 million clones, with approximately 80% found just once. Material for sequencing was memory CD4+ T cells from PBMCs. Specified subset: CD45RA-negative fraction. These receptors were taken from a man younger than 35 in good health. Some clones in this sample may be carry-over from other donors' samples.

This clone was picked up a small number of times. The rearrangement uses TRBV5-1 and TRBJ2-1, with D uncertain. CDR3 size: 16 residues. V lost 5 bases to trimming and J lost 0 bases, with 15 bases between them. CDR1 is SGHRS and CDR2 is YFSETQ in the germline V gene. In DNA form, the CDR3 reads TGCGCCAGCAGTGCCCAAGCTACGAGCTCCTACAATGAGCAGTTCTTC. Translating it yields CASSAQATSSYNEQFF.

This clone was seen a few times. This chain links TRBV7-8 with TRBJ1-1, with D perhaps TRBD1 (5 bases). Germline V gives CDR1 SGHVS, CDR2 FQNEAQ. This CDR3 is 16 amino acids long. Between the trimmed V and J ends, which lost 5 bases and 1 base, there was a span of 17 bases. CDR3 sequence reads: CASSVYRAGTNTEAFF. The CDR3 DNA follows: TGTGCCAGCAGCGTATACCGGGCAGGGACGAACACTGAAGCTTTCTTT.

The V call is TRBV5-1, the J call TRBJ2-5; either TRBD1 or TRBD2 may fit D (6 bases each). This CDR3 has 14 amino acids. Germline V CDR1 and CDR2: SGHRS, YFSETQ. The V end lost 3 bases, the J end lost 3 bases, and 12 bases lay between the germline ends. CDR3: CASSSEGGKETQYF. CDR3 nucleotides: TGCGCCAGCAGCTCGGAAGGGGGGAAAGAGACCCAGTACTTC.

This chain joins TRBV11-2 and TRBJ1-3, with D uncertain. Per germline, CDR1 SGHAT and CDR2 FQNNGV. V was trimmed by 2 bases and J by 4 bases, leaving 9 bases between them. The CDR3 contains 14 residues. In DNA form, the CDR3 reads TGTGCCAGCAGCTTATGGGCCAACGGAAACACCATATATTTT. This gives the protein CASSLWANGNTIYF.

The chain couples TRBV2 to TRBJ2-4; no clear D gene. The CDR3 extends over 14 amino acids. The V and J ends lost 4 bases and 6 bases respectively, with 13 bases between them. The germline CDR1 and CDR2 sequences are SNHLY and FYNNEI. The CDR3 DNA follows: TGTGCCAGCAGTGCGATGGCCTCTGTAAACATTCAGTACTTC. This sequence encodes CASSAMASVNIQYF.

The V call is TRBV28, the J call TRBJ1-1, with D unclear. Trimming left V 4 bases short and J 7 bases short, with 19 bases between. CDR3 length equals 15 residues. Germline values: CDR1 MDHEN, CDR2 SYDVKM. The CDR3 protein is CASSSEISGPIEAFF. The CDR3 DNA sequence: TGTGCCAGCAGTTCGGAGATATCTGGGCCAATTGAAGCTTTCTTT.

This chain links TRBV28 with TRBJ2-7; D is tentatively TRBD1 or TRBD2 (5 bases each). Germline CDR1 MDHEN, CDR2 SYDVKM. Trimming took 7 bases from V and 0 from J, leaving 19 bases between them. CDR3 length: 16 residues. The CDR3 spells CASTEGGARSSYEQYF. CDR3 DNA: TGTGCCAGCACCGAGGGTGGGGCCCGTAGCTCCTACGAGCAGTACTTC.

This clone was detected only a few times. The chain couples TRBV30 to TRBJ2-7; D gene ambiguous. Trimming removed 1 base at V and 6 bases at J, with 10 bases between. Germline assignment: CDR1 GTSNPN and CDR2 SVGIG (reference sequence). This CDR3 is 12 amino acids long. This chain's CDR3 is CAWSAQFSEQYF. CDR3 nucleotide sequence: TGTGCCTGGAGTGCCCAATTTTCCGAGCAGTACTTC.

This chain links TRBV2 with TRBJ2-2; D tentatively reads TRBD1 or TRBD2 (6 bases each). The V end lost 3 bases, the J end lost 8 bases, and 16 bases lay between the germline ends. This CDR3 region has 15 residues. The germline V gene encodes CDR1 SNHLY and CDR2 FYNNEI. DNA for the CDR3: TGTGCCAGCAGTGACAAGCAGGGGAGGATTGGGGAGCTGTTTTTT. Translating it yields CASSDKQGRIGELFF.

The rearrangement joins TRBV28 to TRBJ1-2; D call uncertain. Germline CDR1 is MDHEN and CDR2 is SYDVKM. CDR3 length: 14 amino acids. V was shortened by 5 bases and J by 8 bases, with 18 bases between the two germline ends. CDR3 bases: TGTGCCAGCAGTGAGCCGGACGGTTTAAGGGGCTACACCTTC. Translation gives CASSEPDGLRGYTF.

The sample holds a few counts of this clone. At one boundary the junction diverges from the germline segment, which might be a read error. The chain carries TRBV6-5 and TRBJ2-1; D might be TRBD1 (5 bases). This CDR3 has 11 residues. Germline CDR1 is MNHEY and CDR2 is SVGAGI. As DNA, the CDR3 is TGTGCCAGCAGTTCATTCCCGACAGTCGTCTTC. Its protein is CASSSFPTVVF.

This chain links TRBV10-2 with TRBJ2-5, with D possibly TRBD1 on 5 matching bases. V lost 4 bases and J 1 base, leaving 10 bases between the germline ends. CDR3 length equals 14 residues. Germline lookup yields CDR1 WSHSY and CDR2 SAAADI. The CDR3 region has the DNA TGCGCCAGCAGTGTCTGGCAGGGCCAAGAGACCCAGTACTTC. This encodes CASSVWQGQETQYF.